One and the same sample provided the 30 T cell receptor beta chains below, sequenced in a study of T cell responses to AZD1222 COVID-19 vaccine. Data came from immunoSEQ multiplex PCR; TCRdb stores just in-frame clones and leaves some out. Of tens of thousands of clones listed, roughly 91% are singletons. Sequenced material: peripheral blood, taken 28 days after the second AZD1222 dose. These receptor sequences come from an adult who received the AZD1222 COVID-19 vaccine.

The chain links TRBV4-2 to TRBJ1-4, with 7 bases identical to TRBD1. Germline CDR1 is LGHNA and CDR2 is YNFKEQ. Germline trimming cut 3 bases from V and 11 bases from J; bases unmatched to any gene: 6. CDR3 length equals 13 residues. CDR3 DNA sequence: TGTGCCAGCAGCCAGGGGGACAGCGGGAAACTGTTTTTT. Translated, it gives CASSQGDSGKLFF.

The chain couples TRBV5-4 to TRBJ1-4; D not resolved. The CDR3 has 13 amino acids. From germline, CDR1 is SGHNT and CDR2 YYREEE (reference sequence). V was cut by 7 bases and J by 4 bases, with 11 bases left in between. CDR3 sequence reads: CASAGGVNEKLFF. Here the CDR3 DNA reads TGTGCCAGCGCCGGCGGGGTTAATGAAAAACTGTTTTTT. Variable domain in full (rest from reference TRBV5-4 and TRBJ1-4): ETGVTQSPTHLIKTRGQQVTLRCSSQSGHNTVSWYQQALGQGPQFIFQYYREEENGRGNFPPRFSGLQFPNYSSELNVNALELDDSALYLCASAGGVNEKLFFGSGTQLSVL.

The J gene is TRBJ1-3, the V gene TRBV18; D gene unclear. V was shortened by 3 bases and J by 2 bases, with 8 bases between the two germline ends. From germline, CDR1 is KGHSH and CDR2 LQKENI. CDR3 length: 14 amino acids. The CDR3 nucleotides read TGTGCCAGCTCACCTGTGGGCGCTGGAAACACCATATATTTT. It is translated as CASSPVGAGNTIYF.

This sequence joins TRBV9 and TRBJ1-6; 7 nucleotides align to TRBD1. The CDR3 loop spans 13 amino acids. With 4 bases clipped from V and 13 bases from J, the junction kept 8 bases outside the gene matches. CDR1 and CDR2 from the germline V gene are SGDLS and YYNGEE. DNA for the CDR3: TGTGCCAGCAGCCTTAGCGACAGGGTTCCCCTCCACTTT. This translates into CASSLSDRVPLHF.

V gene TRBV10-3 combines with J gene TRBJ1-1; D not resolved. The CDR3 contains 13 residues. Between the trimmed V and J ends, which lost 7 bases and 4 bases, there was a span of 13 bases. Germline CDR1 ENHRY, CDR2 SYGVKD. The CDR3 region is CAITPQLGTEAFF. The DNA of the CDR3 is TGTGCCATCACCCCCCAGCTGGGCACTGAAGCTTTCTTT.

This clone appeared a single time. This sequence joins TRBV7-6 and TRBJ1-4; TRBD1 matches at 9 bases. The V and J ends lost 1 base and 5 bases, in that order; junction bases with no gene match: 5. CDR1 and CDR2 from the germline V gene are SGHVS and FNYEAQ. There are 16 residues in the CDR3. CDR3 protein: CASSLGYGTGNEKLFF. The CDR3 nucleotides are TGTGCCAGCAGCTTAGGCTACGGGACAGGGAATGAAAAACTGTTTTTT.

The V gene is TRBV7-2, the J gene TRBJ2-5, with TRBD2 matching 9 bases. Unmatched junction bases numbered 8, after V lost 7 bases and J lost 5 bases. CDR1 SGHTA and CDR2 FQGNSA come from the germline V gene. The CDR3 covers 14 residues. DNA for the CDR3: TGTGCCAGCACCCAAGGGACTAGCCCGGAGACCCAGTACTTC. Protein sequence: CASTQGTSPETQYF.

The rearrangement uses TRBV5-4 and TRBJ2-1, with TRBD2 matching over 7 bases. J was trimmed by 0 bases and V by 7 bases; bases with no gene match: 7. The CDR3 has 15 amino acids. CDR1 is SGHNT and CDR2 is YYREEE in the germline V gene (reference sequence). The CDR3 sequence: CASSKRDRSYNEQFF. CDR3 sequence (DNA): TGTGCCAGCTCGAAGCGGGACCGCTCCTACAATGAGCAGTTCTTC. Based on the CDR3 plus reference TRBV5-4 and TRBJ2-1, the full variable domain is ETGVTQSPTHLIKTRGQQVTLRCSSQSGHNTVSWYQQALGQGPQFIFQYYREEENGRGNFPPRFSGLQFPNYSSELNVNALELDDSALYLCASSKRDRSYNEQFFGPGTRLTVL.

The chain links TRBV5-1 to TRBJ2-1; D might be TRBD2 (5 bases). Germline CDR1 SGHRS, CDR2 YFSETQ. The CDR3 contains 15 residues. The germline V and J ends were trimmed by 1 base and 4 bases, with 12 bases remaining between them. The CDR3 loop reads CASSLTQRVYNEQFF. CDR3 bases: TGCGCCAGCAGCTTGACCCAGAGGGTTTACAATGAGCAGTTCTTC.

This clone occurred a few times. This sequence joins TRBV10-3 and TRBJ1-6; TRBD1 might be the D (5 bases). The CDR3 length is 16 residues. The germline gives CDR1 ENHRY, CDR2 SYGVKD. V lost 3 bases, J lost 7 bases, and 16 bases lay in between. This CDR3 is CAISERLEGWNSPLHF. CDR3 DNA sequence: TGTGCCATCAGTGAAAGGTTAGAGGGGTGGAATTCACCCCTCCACTTT.

The V and J genes are TRBV18 and TRBJ2-5; possibly TRBD2 for D (6 bases). The length of the CDR3 is 14 residues. Germline values: CDR1 KGHSH, CDR2 LQKENI. Between the trimmed V and J ends, which lost 3 bases and 5 bases, there was a span of 13 bases. The CDR3 loop is CASSPQAGLETQYF. The CDR3 coding sequence is TGTGCCAGCTCACCTCAGGCGGGGTTGGAGACCCAGTACTTC.

The chain combines TRBV6-1 with TRBJ1-6; D gene uncertain. The germline V gene encodes CDR1 MNHNS and CDR2 SASEGT. V was trimmed by 1 base and J by 7 bases, leaving 5 bases between them. The CDR3 has 13 amino acids. The CDR3 loop is CASSEGLNSPLHF. CDR3 DNA: TGTGCCAGCAGTGAAGGGCTGAATTCACCCCTCCACTTT.

J is TRBJ2-7 and V is TRBV7-6; D gene unclear. The CDR3 contains 14 residues. The germline gives CDR1 SGHVS, CDR2 FNYEAQ. With 5 bases removed from V and 4 bases from J, the gap between germline ends came to 15 bases. CDR3 amino acids: CASSVEGAYYEQYF. The CDR3 DNA is TGTGCCAGCAGCGTGGAAGGAGCATATTACGAGCAGTACTTC.

This sequence joins TRBV27 and TRBJ1-1; 7 nucleotides match TRBD1. CDR3 length: 14 residues. Germline V gives CDR1 MNHEY, CDR2 SMNVEV (reference sequence). Losses at the gene ends were 8 bases for V and 1 base for J; bases not matched to a gene: 7. The CDR3 reads CASGPGGGNTEAFF. The CDR3 region has the DNA TGTGCCAGCGGACCAGGGGGTGGGAACACTGAAGCTTTCTTT.

The chain combines TRBV5-4 with TRBJ1-1, with a tentative D call TRBD1 (5 bases). This CDR3 contains 12 residues. V dropped 2 bases and J dropped 8 bases, with 10 bases sitting between them. The germline CDR1 and CDR2 sequences are SGHNT and YYREEE (reference sequence). Here the CDR3 reads CASSFGHREAFF. The DNA of the CDR3 is TGTGCCAGCAGCTTCGGACATCGCGAAGCTTTCTTT.

J is TRBJ2-7 and V is TRBV12-3 or TRBV12-4; D is unresolved. The CDR3 contains 13 residues. V lost 1 base and J 1 base, leaving 5 bases between the germline ends. CDR3 coding DNA: TGTGCCAGCAGTTTAGGGCAGTCCTACGAGCAGTACTTC. Its protein is CASSLGQSYEQYF.

The chain uses TRBV2 and TRBJ2-7; D is possibly TRBD2 (6 bases). Trimming removed 8 bases at V and 2 bases at J, with 10 bases between. CDR3 length: 12 amino acids. From germline, CDR1 is SNHLY and CDR2 FYNNEI. CDR3 bases: TGTGCCAGCGCGGGGCGAACCTACGAGCAGTACTTC. Translated: CASAGRTYEQYF. Filled out from reference TRBV2 and TRBJ2-7, the complete variable domain reads EPEVTQTPSHQVTQMGQEVILRCVPISNHLYFYWYRQILGQKVEFLVSFYNNEISEKSEIFDDQFSVERPDGSNFTLKIRSTKLEDSAMYFCASAGRTYEQYFGPGTRLTVT.

The CDR3 coding sequence is TGTGCCAGCACACCCGAAGAAACTGAAGCTTTCTTT. Translated, it gives CASTPEETEAFF. J is TRBJ1-1 and V is TRBV21-1. TRBV21-1 is deemed a pseudogene. The CDR3 is made up of 12 amino acids.

This chain uses TRBV11-2 with TRBJ2-7; D gene uncertain. V was cut by 0 bases and J by 0 bases, with 6 bases left in between. The CDR3 consists of 14 residues. Per germline, CDR1 SGHAT and CDR2 FQNNGV. The CDR3 reads CASSLDTVSYEQYF. For the CDR3, the DNA is TGTGCCAGCAGCTTAGACACGGTCTCCTACGAGCAGTACTTC.

In nucleotides, the CDR3 is TGTGCCAGCAGCCCCGGGACAGAGAATGAAAAACTGTTTTTT. This gives the protein CASSPGTENEKLFF. V gene TRBV5-6 combines with J gene TRBJ1-4, with TRBD1 matching over 7 bases. The CDR3 has 14 residues. After removal of 4 bases from V and 5 bases from J, the junction contained 5 bases not matched to a gene. Per germline, CDR1 SGHDT and CDR2 YYEEEE.

The chain combines TRBV6-5 with TRBJ2-1; 7 bases are shared with TRBD1. Looked up from germline, CDR1 is MNHEY and CDR2 is SVGAGI. CDR3 size: 14 residues. Trimming took 6 bases from V and 4 from J; bases not matched to a gene: 6. CDR3 protein: CASRRGRVYNEQFF. The CDR3 bases are TGTGCCAGCAGGAGGGGGCGCGTGTACAATGAGCAGTTCTTC.

This chain connects TRBV4-2 to TRBJ1-4, with unresolved D. CDR1 and CDR2 (germline): LGHNA, YNFKEQ. The CDR3 contains 16 residues. The V and J ends lost 3 bases and 8 bases respectively, with 19 bases between them. The CDR3 loop is CASSQAPELSREKLFF. CDR3 bases: TGTGCCAGCAGCCAGGCCCCTGAATTGAGCAGGGAAAAACTGTTTTTT.

This clone has a handful of counts. The genes are TRBV19 and TRBJ2-7, with D possibly called TRBD1 or TRBD2 (5 bases each). Trimming took off 3 bases at V and 5 bases at J, with 17 bases between the two ends. The germline V gene has CDR1 LNHDA and CDR2 SQIVND (reference sequence). The CDR3 consists of 15 residues. The CDR3, as DNA: TGTGCCAGTAGTATCCAAAATGGGGGTCTGAACGAGCAGTACTTC. It codes for CASSIQNGGLNEQYF.

The rearrangement joins TRBV7-3 to TRBJ1-5; the D is unclear. Germline assignment: CDR1 SGHTA and CDR2 FQGTGA. V lost 5 bases to trimming and J lost 6 bases, with 11 bases between them. CDR3 length equals 13 residues. As DNA, the CDR3 is TGTGCCAGCAGCGACTCACCGGGTCAGCCCCAGCATTTT. It is translated as CASSDSPGQPQHF.

This chain links TRBV5-6 with TRBJ1-5; D may be TRBD1 (5 bases). Between the trimmed V and J ends, which lost 4 bases and 1 base, there was a span of 12 bases. The germline gives CDR1 SGHDT, CDR2 YYEEEE. The CDR3 extends over 15 amino acids. CDR3 residues: CASSLGGISNQPQHF. CDR3 DNA sequence: TGTGCCAGCAGCCTCGGGGGGATAAGCAATCAGCCCCAGCATTTT.

CDR3 region: CASSYTRNTEAFF. The CDR3 DNA is TGTGCCAGCAGTTACACTAGGAACACTGAAGCTTTCTTT. J is TRBJ1-1 and V is TRBV6-5; no definite D call. V was clipped by 2 bases and J by 1 base, with 5 bases between them. The V gene's germline CDR1 is MNHEY and CDR2 SVGAGI. The CDR3 runs 13 residues.

The rearrangement joins TRBV7-2 to TRBJ2-7; 9 bases align to TRBD1. The CDR3 consists of 14 residues. J gave up 7 bases and V 2 bases, and 6 bases lay outside the gene matches. Germline V gene data show CDR1 as SGHTA and CDR2 as FQGNSA. CDR3 in DNA: TGTGCCAGCAGCTTACTACAGGGGGCAGGAGAGCAGTACTTC. Translating gives CASSLLQGAGEQYF. Full variable domain (rest looked up from reference TRBV7-2 and TRBJ2-7): GAGVSQSPSNKVTEKGKDVELRCDPISGHTALYWYRQSLGQGLEFLIYFQGNSAPDKSGLPSDRFSAERTGGSVSTLTIQRTQQEDSAVYLCASSLLQGAGEQYFGPGTRLTVT.

The chain recombines TRBV10-1 with TRBJ1-1; 8 nucleotides agree with TRBD1. Germline assignment: CDR1 WNHNN and CDR2 SYGVQD (reference sequence). This CDR3 is 13 amino acids long. Trimming cost V 4 bases and J 4 bases; bases outside gene matches: 2. The CDR3 spells CASSVDRATEAFF. The DNA of the CDR3 is TGCGCCAGCAGTGTGGACAGGGCCACTGAAGCTTTCTTT.

CDR3 sequence reads: CASRTPGTADTF. The CDR3 region has the DNA TGTGCCAGTAGGACTCCCGGGACAGCGGACACCTTC. The chain carries TRBV19 and TRBJ1-2, with 7 bases that match TRBD1. Unmatched junction bases numbered 10, after V lost 6 bases and J lost 12 bases. CDR3 length: 12 residues. Germline V CDR1 and CDR2: LNHDA, SQIVND (reference sequence).

The chain carries TRBV19 and TRBJ1-2, with no clear D. Germline V lookup: CDR1 LNHDA, CDR2 SQIVND (reference sequence). The V gene lost 0 bases and the J gene lost 3 bases, with 5 bases spanning the gap. The CDR3 runs to 13 residues. The CDR3 DNA reads TGTGCCAGTAGTATAGATTCCGACTATGGCTACACCTTC. The encoded protein is CASSIDSDYGYTF.